This T cell receptor beta chain emerged from a study of T-cell memory formation after mild COVID-19 (dated by TCRdb to the early 2020s). With regard to the full study: TCR sequence clusters from the two donors were largely donor specific. Two young, previously healthy adult volunteers made up the cohort, one male and one female. In a couple of donors, T-cell clones that expanded and contracted after mild COVID-19 were followed by sequencing TCRalpha and TCRbeta repertoires longitudinally.

The paper's findings and limits, for the study overall: Contracting CD4+ clones turned up mainly in the CM and EM memory subsets, whereas EMRA was where CD8+ clones were enriched. Some responding clones were detected in pre-infection memory, which suggested that pre-existing cross-reactive memory T cells had joined the SARS-CoV-2 response. The second-wave clones that peaked on day 37 were not confirmed to be SARS-CoV-2 specific. Balanced CD4/CD8 phenotypes were observed for clones contracting from day 15 to 85, whereas a bias towards CD4+ was observed for a second wave of clones expanding from day 15 to 37. Only two mild cases were covered in the study, and larger cohorts including severe cases with pre-infection samples were considered necessary.

Turning to this clonotype: Its target antigen remains unknown. The record has no base qualities; no much larger clone is one base away.

Sequenced on an Illumina NovaSeq 6000. TCRalpha and TCRbeta cDNA libraries were built by 5'RACE with constant-segment primers, adding sample barcodes and unique molecular identifiers. RNA was extracted from every sample with Trizol reagent. Library amplification was performed in two PCR steps, and a second sample barcode and Illumina TruSeq adapters were introduced in the second step. The libraries were sequenced on an Illumina NovaSeq using 2 x 150 bp paired-end reads. The published analysis was carried out like this. The reads were demultiplexed and collapsed into UMI-guided consensus sequences using migec v1.2.7. Using mixcr v2.1.11, UMI consensuses were aligned to TRA and TRB V and J templates and then assembled into clonotypes. Clonotypes were classified as expanded or contracted when called significant by both edgeR and NoisET, with noise models trained on biological replicates. For edgeR calls, a false discovery rate-adjusted p below 0.01 and a log2 fold-change threshold of 1 were applied. As an exploratory analysis of dynamics, max-normalized trajectories of the 1000 most abundant clonotypes were examined with PCA combined with hierarchical clustering. The CD4 or CD8 phenotype of responding clones was assigned using the separately sequenced CD4+ and CD8+ repertoires. The public reads were reanalyzed by TCRdb: fastp trimming at Q25, MiXCR alignment, in-frame beta chains only. Entries that share a CDR3 protein sequence are merged under the most common genes and DNA. The V and J calls shown here were made by TCRdb, not taken from the authors' results. This sample gives about 290,000 distinct CDR3 sequences in total; more than 15% of them show up just once. The top ten clonotypes cover approximately 23% of the sample.

The CDR3 measures 13 amino acids from cysteine to phenylalanine. The kept DNA is CDR3 alone, 39 bases in frame from the first base. V and J lose 3 bases and 4 bases, and a span of 9 bases separates them. CDR1 and CDR2 are drawn from the germline V gene: ENHRY, SYGVKD. PBMCs were isolated by Ficoll-Paque density gradient centrifugation. This receptor was identified in a young man who had mild COVID-19 (a few samples of this study predate the infection). The sample titles of this study are shuffled in the database, so cell type and time point are left out; the donor was told from shared clones. Specimen: PBMCs or a T cell subset sorted from them (not recorded which). The chain is encoded by TRBV10-3 joined to TRBJ2-5; the best D guess is TRBD2, with 6 bases matching. The sequenced DNA: TGTGCCATCAGTGACACGGGGGTAGAGACCCAGTACTTC. Its product reads: CAISDTGVETQYF.